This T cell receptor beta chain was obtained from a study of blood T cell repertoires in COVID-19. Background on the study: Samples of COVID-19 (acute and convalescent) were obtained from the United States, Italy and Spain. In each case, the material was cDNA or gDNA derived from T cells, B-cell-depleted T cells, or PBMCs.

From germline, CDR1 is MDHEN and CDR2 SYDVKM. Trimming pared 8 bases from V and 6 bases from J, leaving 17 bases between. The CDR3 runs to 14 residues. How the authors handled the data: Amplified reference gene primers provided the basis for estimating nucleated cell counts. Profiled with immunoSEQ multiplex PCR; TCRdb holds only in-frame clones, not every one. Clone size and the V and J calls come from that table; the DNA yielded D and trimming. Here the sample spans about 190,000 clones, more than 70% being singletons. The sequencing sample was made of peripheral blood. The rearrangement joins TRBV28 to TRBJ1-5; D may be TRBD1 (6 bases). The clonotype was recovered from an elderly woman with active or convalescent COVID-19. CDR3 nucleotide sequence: TGTGCCAGCCCCTCCAGGGGTTTGCGTCAGCCCCAGCATTTT. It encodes CASPSRGLRQPQHF.